The 8 T cell receptor beta chains below were found in one sample sequenced in a study of T cells in Graves' hyperthyroidism and ophthalmopathy (dated by TCRdb to 2018 to 2020). Libraries came from multiplex PCR. The data were produced on an Illumina HiSeq 2000. TCR beta CDR3 regions were amplified from RNA transcripts. A first-round RT-PCR of the TCR CDR3 used the HTBI primer set with the Qiagen OneStep RT-PCR kit. Clones were called with MiXCR by TCRdb after fastp trimmed the public reads at Q25, and only in-frame beta chains were retained. Under each unique CDR3 protein, matching rows form one entry showing the most common genes and DNA. This sample gives more than 300,000 distinct CDR3 sequences in total; about a sixth of them show up just once. 30% to 35% of the sample is in the top ten clones. Sequencing input: blood. These receptors came from a woman aged 30 to 39 with Graves' hyperthyroidism that later progressed to Graves' ophthalmopathy.

At least ten counts were recorded for this clonotype. V usage is TRBV20-1 and J usage is TRBJ2-7; D is unclear. This CDR3 is built from 13 residues. The V gene's germline CDR1 is DFQATT and CDR2 SNEGSKA (reference sequence). Trimming stripped 0 bases from V and 2 bases from J, with 8 bases between. CDR3 protein: CSARDPGTYEQYF. In DNA, the CDR3 is TGCAGTGCTAGAGATCCTGGGACCTACGAGCAGTACTTC.

In this sample, this clonotype turned up many times. The rearrangement links TRBV4-2 to TRBJ2-5, with D perhaps matching TRBD1 or TRBD2 (6 bases each). Germline V gene lookup returns CDR1 LGHNA and CDR2 YNFKEQ. This CDR3 spans 15 amino acids. Trimming cost V 5 bases and J 4 bases, with 17 bases left between them. In nucleotides, the CDR3 is TGTGCCAGCAGCTCGACCACACAGGGAGGAGAGACCCAGTACTTC. Its protein is CASSSTTQGGETQYF.

This clonotype came up many times. The rearrangement joins TRBV3-1 to TRBJ2-2; 13 nucleotides align to TRBD2. Losses at the gene ends were 1 base for V and 5 bases for J; bases not matched to a gene: 7. Per the germline V gene, CDR1 is LGHDT and CDR2 is YNNKEL (reference sequence). The CDR3 has 18 residues. The CDR3 sequence is CASSQGTSGSYGTGELFF. The CDR3 DNA follows: TGTGCCAGCAGCCAAGGGACTAGCGGGAGCTATGGGACCGGGGAGCTGTTTTTT.

This chain uses TRBV4-1 with TRBJ2-1; D is uncertain. Trimming stripped 2 bases from V and 7 bases from J, with 18 bases between. CDR3 length equals 16 residues. Germline CDR1 MGHRA, CDR2 YSYEKL. Written as DNA, the CDR3 is TGCGCCAGCAGCCAACCAACCCGCCGGGCCAAAAATGAGCAGTTCTTC. Translation gives CASSQPTRRAKNEQFF.

The gene calls are TRBV5-8 and TRBJ1-2; 7 bases align to TRBD1. Per the germline V gene, CDR1 is SGHTS and CDR2 is YDEGEE. The V segment lost 0 bases and the J segment 3 bases; nucleotides outside the gene matches: 5. There are 15 residues in the CDR3. The CDR3 region is CASSLGQGFDYGYTF. DNA for the CDR3: TGTGCCAGCAGCTTGGGACAGGGTTTTGACTATGGCTACACCTTC.

This clonotype was observed at least ten times. CDR3 residues: CASRGQVNTEAFF. The CDR3 nucleotides are TGTGCCAGCAGGGGACAGGTGAACACTGAAGCTTTCTTT. The chain uses TRBV2 and TRBJ1-1; 8 positions agree with TRBD1. Germline CDR1 is SNHLY and CDR2 is FYNNEI. The CDR3 contains 13 residues. J gave up 0 bases and V 6 bases, and 0 bases lay outside the gene matches.

This clonotype has just a few counts. The chain couples TRBV7-9 to TRBJ1-5; perhaps TRBD1 as D (6 bases). The CDR3 sequence is 16 residues long. Germline lookup yields CDR1 SEHNR and CDR2 FQNEAQ (reference sequence). V was trimmed by 1 base and J by 0 bases, leaving 10 bases between them. The CDR3 sequence is CASSLGTAPSNQPQHF. The CDR3 DNA sequence: TGTGCCAGCAGCTTAGGGACAGCGCCTAGCAATCAGCCCCAGCATTTT. Full variable domain (outside the CDR3, taken from reference TRBV7-9 and TRBJ1-5): DTGVSQNPRHKITKRGQNVTFRCDPISEHNRLYWYRQTLGQGPEFLTYFQNEAQLEKSRLLSDRFSAERPKGSFSTLEIQRTEQGDSAMYLCASSLGTAPSNQPQHFGDGTRLSIL.

At least ten counts were recorded for this clonotype. The chain has TRBV20-1 and TRBJ2-3; 7 bases match TRBD1. With 1 base clipped from V and 6 bases from J, the junction kept 10 bases outside the gene matches. The CDR3 runs to 15 residues. Germline CDR1 reads DFQATT; CDR2 reads SNEGSKA (reference sequence). This chain's CDR3 is CSARGDSRLGDTQYF. CDR3 coding DNA: TGCAGTGCTAGAGGGGACAGTCGCCTGGGGGATACGCAGTATTTT.